These T cell receptor beta chains were read from a single sample in a study of T cells in Graves' hyperthyroidism and ophthalmopathy. TCRdb reprocessed the multiplex PCR reads via MiXCR and lists one record per CDR3 protein. In the table there are over 120,000 distinct CDR3 sequences, approximately 20% of which are singletons. The material sequenced was blood. Receptors originate from a woman aged 45 to 65 with Graves' hyperthyroidism that later progressed to Graves' ophthalmopathy. CDR3s include the opening cysteine and the closing phenylalanine or tryptophan. Fields, in order: D gene, clone size, J gene, V gene, CDR3 protein, CDR3 DNA. The D gene is left open where the match is weak. Part of the rows lack a size; the others show once, few, many or a class for expanded clones.

D gene: NA; clone size: many; J gene: TRBJ1-5; V gene: TRBV2; CDR3 protein: CASKAEGRGRNQPQHF; CDR3 DNA: TGTGCCAGCAAGGCGGAGGGAAGAGGCCGCAATCAGCCCCAGCATTTT
D gene: NA; clone size: NA; J gene: TRBJ1-6; V gene: TRBV6-2/TRBV6-3; CDR3 protein: CASSRGDPGNSPLHF; CDR3 DNA: TGTGCCAGCAGTCGAGGCGACCCTGGTAATTCACCCCTCCACTTT
D gene: TRBD1; clone size: many; J gene: TRBJ2-7; V gene: TRBV20-1; CDR3 protein: CSARGLGQGVTYEQYF; CDR3 DNA: TGCAGTGCTAGGGGCCTTGGACAGGGAGTAACCTACGAGCAGTACTTC
D gene: NA; clone size: few; J gene: TRBJ2-1; V gene: TRBV15; CDR3 protein: CATEVLSGNEQFF; CDR3 DNA: TGTGCCACCGAGGTCTTATCGGGCAATGAGCAGTTCTTC
D gene: NA; clone size: few; J gene: TRBJ2-7; V gene: TRBV5-1; CDR3 protein: CASSLRSGRGLYEQYF; CDR3 DNA: TGCGCCAGCAGCTTGAGGAGCGGCAGGGGTTTGTACGAGCAGTACTTC
D gene: NA; clone size: many; J gene: TRBJ1-1; V gene: TRBV6-1; CDR3 protein: CASRIPQGNTEAFF; CDR3 DNA: TGTGCCAGCAGGATCCCGCAGGGGAACACTGAAGCTTTCTTT
D gene: NA; clone size: NA; J gene: TRBJ1-4; V gene: TRBV12-3/TRBV12-4; CDR3 protein: CASSFGGRNFEKLFF; CDR3 DNA: TGTGCCAGCAGTTTTGGCGGACGCAACTTCGAAAAACTGTTTTTT
D gene: NA; clone size: NA; J gene: TRBJ2-1; V gene: TRBV5-1; CDR3 protein: CASIDATDEQFF; CDR3 DNA: TGCGCCAGCATAGACGCCACCGATGAGCAGTTCTTC
D gene: TRBD1; clone size: many; J gene: TRBJ2-5; V gene: TRBV28; CDR3 protein: CASSSRQGAVETQYF; CDR3 DNA: TGTGCCAGCAGTTCGAGACAGGGGGCTGTGGAGACCCAGTACTTC
D gene: TRBD1; clone size: few; J gene: TRBJ2-5; V gene: TRBV12-3/TRBV12-4; CDR3 protein: CASRYGDRDLLTQYF; CDR3 DNA: TGTGCCAGCAGATACGGGGACAGAGACCTTTTGACCCAGTACTTC
D gene: NA; clone size: many; J gene: TRBJ1-2; V gene: TRBV29-1; CDR3 protein: CSVENRDAGGYTF; CDR3 DNA: TGCAGCGTTGAAAACCGGGACGCCGGGGGCTACACCTTC
D gene: TRBD1; clone size: many; J gene: TRBJ1-1; V gene: TRBV7-9; CDR3 protein: CASSLGLRQGVNTEAFF; CDR3 DNA: TGTGCCAGCAGCTTAGGGTTACGACAGGGGGTGAACACTGAAGCTTTCTTT
D gene: TRBD1; clone size: many; J gene: TRBJ2-7; V gene: TRBV30; CDR3 protein: CAWRSGGGYEQYF; CDR3 DNA: TGTGCCTGGAGATCAGGGGGCGGCTACGAGCAGTACTTC
D gene: NA; clone size: few; J gene: TRBJ2-2; V gene: TRBV6-1; CDR3 protein: CASSLDIHTGELFF; CDR3 DNA: TGTGCCAGCAGTCTTGACATTCACACCGGGGAGCTGTTTTTT
D gene: NA; clone size: few; J gene: TRBJ2-2; V gene: TRBV19; CDR3 protein: CASRKEGNTGELFF; CDR3 DNA: TGTGCCAGTAGAAAGGAGGGCAACACCGGGGAGCTGTTTTTT
D gene: TRBD2; clone size: NA; J gene: TRBJ2-7; V gene: TRBV11-2; CDR3 protein: CASRLLAGGSGEQYF; CDR3 DNA: TGTGCCAGCAGGTTACTAGCGGGAGGATCTGGTGAGCAGTACTTC
D gene: TRBD1; clone size: many; J gene: TRBJ2-1; V gene: TRBV28; CDR3 protein: CASSSFATGDNEQFF; CDR3 DNA: TGTGCCAGCAGTTCCTTCGCGACAGGGGACAATGAGCAGTTCTTC